Listed here are 7 T cell receptor beta chains from one sample, sequenced in a study of blood T cell repertoires in COVID-19. TCRdb's copy holds only in-frame clones and misses some; the assay was immunoSEQ multiplex PCR. There are 49,000 or so clones in the sample; roughly 84% occur only once, and about 6.7% lies in the top ten. The material sequenced was peripheral blood. The receptor source for this set is a middle-aged man with active COVID-19.

The chain joins TRBV5-6 to TRBJ1-4; perhaps TRBD1 as D (5 bases). Per germline, CDR1 SGHDT and CDR2 YYEEEE. Trimming left V 3 bases short and J 0 bases short, with 9 bases between. This CDR3 is built from 15 residues. This chain's CDR3 is CASSSDSSTNEKLFF. The CDR3 bases are TGTGCCAGCAGCTCCGACAGTTCAACTAATGAAAAACTGTTTTTT.

In its sample, this clone was seen once. This chain uses TRBV18 with TRBJ1-1; the D gene is possibly TRBD1 (5 bases). V was shortened by 6 bases and J by 1 base, with 9 bases between the two germline ends. The CDR3 covers 13 residues. The germline gives CDR1 KGHSH, CDR2 LQKENI. The CDR3 sequence: CASSGGENTEAFF. CDR3 DNA sequence: TGTGCCAGCTCCGGGGGGGAGAACACTGAAGCTTTCTTT. Combining the CDR3 with reference TRBV18 and TRBJ1-1 gives the whole variable domain NAGVMQNPRHLVRRRGQEARLRCSPMKGHSHVYWYRQLPEEGLKFMVYLQKENIIDESGMPKERFSAEFPKEGPSILRIQQVVRGDSAAYFCASSGGENTEAFFGQGTRLTVV.

The chain links TRBV18 to TRBJ2-5; D is ambiguous. Trimming left V 3 bases short and J 1 base short, with 3 bases between. This CDR3 is built from 12 residues. Germline V gene sequence: CDR1 KGHSH, CDR2 LQKENI. The CDR3 sequence: CASSPSQETQYF. The DNA for the CDR3 is TGTGCCAGCTCACCGAGCCAAGAGACCCAGTACTTC.

The chain links TRBV12-5 to TRBJ1-6; D possibly corresponds to TRBD1 (6 bases). Germline V gives CDR1 LGHNT, CDR2 FRNRAP. V was pared by 6 bases and J by 8 bases, with 11 bases between. The CDR3 is made up of 13 amino acids. As DNA, the CDR3 is TGTGCTAGTGGCCGACAGGAAGATTCACCCCTCCACTTT. Translation: CASGRQEDSPLHF.

This chain links TRBV24-1 with TRBJ2-3; 9 bases are shared with TRBD2. CDR3 length: 16 amino acids. With 2 bases clipped from V and 0 bases from J, the junction kept 2 bases outside the gene matches. The germline V gene has CDR1 KGHDR and CDR2 SFDVKD. As DNA, the CDR3 is TGTGCCACCAGTGATTCGACTAGCGGTAGCACAGATACGCAGTATTTT. Its translation: CATSDSTSGSTDTQYF.

The chain recombines TRBV7-2 with TRBJ1-2, with D perhaps TRBD1 (6 bases). This CDR3 is 15 amino acids long. V lost 1 base to trimming and J lost 5 bases, with 14 bases between them. Germline V gene lookup returns CDR1 SGHTA and CDR2 FQGNSA. CDR3: CASSLGARGVYGYTF. CDR3 DNA sequence: TGTGCCAGCAGCTTAGGCGCCAGGGGCGTTTATGGCTACACCTTC. Variable domain in full (rest from reference TRBV7-2 and TRBJ1-2): GAGVSQSPSNKVTEKGKDVELRCDPISGHTALYWYRQSLGQGLEFLIYFQGNSAPDKSGLPSDRFSAERTGGSVSTLTIQRTQQEDSAVYLCASSLGARGVYGYTFGSGTRLTVV.

The chain is built from TRBV10-3 and TRBJ1-1; 9 bases line up with TRBD1. Trimming cost V 11 bases and J 1 base; bases outside gene matches: 5. Germline V gene lookup returns CDR1 ENHRY and CDR2 SYGVKD. This CDR3 spans 13 amino acids. CDR3 in amino acids: CAARDRANTEAFF. The DNA for the CDR3 is TGTGCCGCCCGGGACAGGGCGAACACTGAAGCTTTCTTT.